The 9 T cell receptor beta chains given below trace back to one sample, sequenced in a study of glioma-infiltrating T cells. TCR alpha and beta CDR3 regions were amplified from RNA using iRepertoire nested multiplex PCR. TCRdb redid the calling of the multiplex PCR reads with MiXCR, one entry per CDR3 protein. Seen here are about 190,000 distinct CDR3 sequences, around 32% observed once, and the top ten hold around 20%. Material: glioma tissue, nonneoplastic brain tissue, or PBMCs (not recorded which). These receptors came from a human donor with low-grade glioma or glioblastoma, undergoing nonglioma brain surgery, or in good health (not recorded which).

In regard to this clonotype: A clone one base away is much larger, so this may be a read error. The CDR3 is CASSLDGRSTGELFF. The CDR3 DNA is TGTGCCAGCAGTTTAGACGGGAGAAGCACCGGGGAGCTGTTTTTT. The gene calls are TRBV27 and TRBJ2-2; D perhaps matches TRBD2 (6 bases). The V end lost 2 bases, the J end lost 4 bases, and 11 bases lay between the germline ends. Germline V CDR1 and CDR2: MNHEY, SMNVEV (reference sequence). CDR3 length: 15 residues.

This clonotype was seen many times. The CDR3 loop is CAISPGVGYGYTF. The CDR3 DNA sequence: TGTGCCATCAGCCCAGGGGTAGGCTATGGCTACACCTTC. The chain is built from TRBV10-3 and TRBJ1-2; maybe TRBD1 (6 bases). Germline assignment: CDR1 ENHRY and CDR2 SYGVKD. This CDR3 contains 13 residues. Trimming took off 6 bases at V and 4 bases at J, with 12 bases between the two ends.

This clonotype was seen ten or more times. The chain couples TRBV28 to TRBJ2-7; 7 nucleotides agree with TRBD1. Germline V gene lookup returns CDR1 MDHEN and CDR2 SYDVKM. The trim removed 6 bases at V and 0 bases at J, leaving 5 bases unmatched. This CDR3 comprises 14 residues. CDR3 in amino acids: CASRDRDSSYEQYF. The CDR3 DNA is TGTGCCAGCAGAGACCGGGACAGCTCCTACGAGCAGTACTTC. Using reference TRBV28 and TRBJ2-7 for the parts outside the CDR3, the full variable domain is DVKVTQSSRYLVKRTGEKVFLECVQDMDHENMFWYRQDPGLGLRLIYFSYDVKMKEKGDIPEGYSVSREKKERFSLILESASTNQTSMYLCASRDRDSSYEQYFGPGTRLTVT.

The chain has TRBV15 and TRBJ2-1; no reliable D call. Germline V CDR1 and CDR2: LNHNV, YYDKDF (reference sequence). The CDR3 is 15 amino acids. The V and J ends lost 0 bases and 0 bases respectively, with 6 bases between them. CDR3 region: CATSRDLSSYNEQFF. The CDR3 nucleotides read TGTGCCACCAGCAGAGATTTGTCCTCCTACAATGAGCAGTTCTTC.

This clonotype showed up many times. The chain recombines TRBV6-1 with TRBJ2-3, with 11 bases lining up with TRBD1. Trimming took 8 bases from V and 3 from J; bases not matched to a gene: 7. This CDR3 is 15 amino acids long. Germline assignment: CDR1 MNHNS and CDR2 SASEGT. The CDR3 reads CASYTGTGGTDTQYF. The CDR3 DNA is TGTGCCAGCTATACTGGGACAGGGGGGACAGATACGCAGTATTTT.

This clonotype turned up a few times. The V gene is TRBV3-1, the J gene TRBJ1-5, with a weak D call TRBD1 (5 bases). CDR1 is LGHDT, CDR2 YNNKEL, per germline (reference sequence). With 2 bases removed from V and 2 bases from J, the gap between germline ends came to 19 bases. This CDR3 has 18 amino acids. Here the CDR3 DNA reads TGTGCCAGCAGCCAAAGCCAAGCAGGGTTCGGTCGCAATCAGCCCCAGCATTTT. Amino acids: CASSQSQAGFGRNQPQHF.

The chain employs TRBV12-3 or TRBV12-4 and TRBJ2-1; the D gene is possibly TRBD1 (5 bases). The V gene lost 3 bases and the J gene lost 0 bases, with 9 bases spanning the gap. The CDR3 spans 15 residues. CDR3: CASSLTATSYNEQFF. CDR3 coding DNA: TGTGCCAGCAGTTTGACAGCCACCTCCTACAATGAGCAGTTCTTC.

This clonotype showed up many times. The rearrangement joins TRBV27 to TRBJ2-7; a possible D gene is TRBD1 (6 bases). With 8 bases removed from V and 4 bases from J, the gap between germline ends came to 6 bases. The CDR3 has 10 amino acids. Germline CDR1 is MNHEY and CDR2 is SMNVEV (reference sequence). The CDR3 DNA follows: TGTGCCAGCGGACAGTACGAGCAGTACTTC. Protein: CASGQYEQYF.

Worth noting for this clonotype: This sequence may be a read error, since a much larger clone differs from it by one base. This chain joins TRBV5-1 and TRBJ2-1, with no clear D. CDR3 size: 16 residues. The germline V gene encodes CDR1 SGHRS and CDR2 YFSETQ. Trimming took 0 bases from V and 9 from J, leaving 19 bases between them. DNA of the CDR3: TGCGCCAGCAGCTTGGGTCTACGGAATGGGGTGAGTGAGCAGTTCTTC. It codes for CASSLGLRNGVSEQFF.